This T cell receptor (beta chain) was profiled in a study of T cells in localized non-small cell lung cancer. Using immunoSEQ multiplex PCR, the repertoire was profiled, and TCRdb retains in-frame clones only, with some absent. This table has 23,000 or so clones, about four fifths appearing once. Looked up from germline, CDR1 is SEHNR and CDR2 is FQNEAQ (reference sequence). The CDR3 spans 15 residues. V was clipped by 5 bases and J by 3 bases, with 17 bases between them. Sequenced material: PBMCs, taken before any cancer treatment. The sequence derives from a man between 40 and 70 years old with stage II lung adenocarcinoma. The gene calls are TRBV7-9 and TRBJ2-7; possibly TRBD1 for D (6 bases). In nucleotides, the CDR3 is TGTGCCAGCAGCGGTACCGGGACATTGTACTACGAGCAGTACTTC. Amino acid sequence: CASSGTGTLYYEQYF.